One sample yielded the 32 T cell receptor beta chains listed below, sequenced in a study of T cell responses to AZD1222 COVID-19 vaccine. This table comes from immunoSEQ multiplex PCR, and its TCRdb copy is limited to in-frame clones, with some not included. The sample lists some 200,000 clones, about nine tenths seen once, with roughly 6% in the top ten. Specimen: peripheral blood, collected on day 0 of AZD1222 vaccination. All receptors come from an adult in good health.

The chain employs TRBV4-1 and TRBJ2-7, with D hard to call. Germline assignment: CDR1 MGHRA and CDR2 YSYEKL. The CDR3 contains 13 residues. Trimming cost V 1 base and J 3 bases, with 7 bases left between them. The CDR3 coding sequence is TGCGCCAGCAGCCAAGTGTTGGGCTACGAGCAGTACTTC. It codes for CASSQVLGYEQYF.

The rearrangement uses TRBV11-2 and TRBJ1-5; D is unresolved. Trimming left V 0 bases short and J 2 bases short, with 8 bases between. This CDR3 contains 15 residues. Germline CDR1 SGHAT, CDR2 FQNNGV. The CDR3 sequence: CASSLDMIRNQPQHF. The DNA of the CDR3 is TGTGCCAGCAGCTTAGATATGATCCGCAATCAGCCCCAGCATTTT.

V gene TRBV19 combines with J gene TRBJ1-5, with TRBD1 identical over 7 bases. Germline loops: CDR1 LNHDA, CDR2 SQIVND (reference sequence). Trimming at V came to 7 bases and at J to 0 bases, leaving 15 bases not matched to a gene. The CDR3 spans 18 residues. The CDR3 here is CASTDPRRGQDSNQPQHF. The CDR3 DNA is TGTGCCAGTACCGACCCCAGGAGGGGGCAGGATAGCAATCAGCCCCAGCATTTT.

The chain links TRBV4-1 to TRBJ1-4; 8 positions match TRBD1. The germline CDR1 and CDR2 sequences are MGHRA and YSYEKL. The J segment lost 4 bases and the V segment lost 5 bases, leaving 6 bases of the junction unmatched. The CDR3 runs to 15 residues. The CDR3 reads CASSVLQGVNEKLFF. CDR3 nucleotide sequence: TGCGCCAGCAGCGTCCTACAGGGGGTTAATGAAAAACTGTTTTTT.

The rearrangement links TRBV7-3 to TRBJ2-1, with 10 bases aligning to TRBD2. From germline, CDR1 is SGHTA and CDR2 FQGTGA. The CDR3 runs to 16 residues. Trimming removed 5 bases from V and 2 bases from J; junction bases left unmatched: 6. The CDR3 DNA reads as TGTGCCAGCAGCCGGACTAGCGGAAATACCTACAATGAGCAGTTCTTC. Translated: CASSRTSGNTYNEQFF. The full variable domain, completed using reference TRBV7-3 and TRBJ2-1, is GAGVSQTPSNKVTEKGKYVELRCDPISGHTALYWYRQSLGQGPEFLIYFQGTGAADDSGLPNDRFFAVRPEGSVSTLKIQRTERGDSAVYLCASSRTSGNTYNEQFFGPGTRLTVL.

CDR3 bases: TGTGCCACCAAGACGGCCGGCAATGAAAAACTGTTTTTT. Its translation is CATKTAGNEKLFF. The rearrangement uses TRBV3-1 (or the pseudogene TRBV3-2) and TRBJ1-4; D remains ambiguous. This CDR3 is 13 amino acids long. The germline gives CDR1 LGHDT, CDR2 YNNKEL (reference sequence). Trimming removed 10 bases from V and 5 bases from J, with 14 bases in between.

The chain is built from TRBV6-2 or TRBV6-3 and TRBJ2-7; tentative D call: TRBD1 (5 bases). The CDR3 runs to 14 residues. Germline values: CDR1 MNHEY, CDR2 SVGEGT. V was cut by 5 bases and J by 4 bases, with 15 bases left in between. This CDR3 is CASSPAQQGYEQYF. CDR3 in DNA: TGTGCCAGCAGTCCCGCCCAGCAGGGTTACGAGCAGTACTTC.

The J gene is TRBJ2-3, the V gene TRBV29-1, with 11 positions matching TRBD2. Germline CDR1 and CDR2: SQVTM and ANQGSEA. The ends lost 8 bases at V and 1 base at J; junction bases unmatched: 5. The CDR3 sequence is 14 residues long. The CDR3 nucleotides read TGCAGCTCTACTAGCGGGGGCCGCACAGATACGCAGTATTTT. Its translation is CSSTSGGRTDTQYF.

This clone was seen just once. The chain carries TRBV19 and TRBJ2-7; D is uncertain. V gave up 6 bases and J gave up 3 bases, with 12 bases separating them. The CDR3 is 13 residues long. The germline gives CDR1 LNHDA, CDR2 SQIVND (reference sequence). CDR3 DNA: TGTGCCAGTAGCCGGCCCGGCAGCTACGAGCAGTACTTC. Protein: CASSRPGSYEQYF.

This clone has a handful of counts. The genes are TRBV7-9 and TRBJ1-1; D not resolved. V was cut by 1 base and J by 1 base, with 7 bases left in between. The V gene's germline CDR1 is SEHNR and CDR2 FQNEAQ (reference sequence). The CDR3 extends over 14 amino acids. The CDR3: CASSLGMGNTEAFF. CDR3 DNA sequence: TGTGCCAGCAGCTTAGGGATGGGGAACACTGAAGCTTTCTTT.

V is TRBV7-2 and J is TRBJ1-3, with no clear D. The V and J ends lost 1 base and 0 bases respectively, with 10 bases between them. This CDR3 has 16 residues. The germline V gene has CDR1 SGHTA and CDR2 FQGNSA. The CDR3 coding sequence is TGTGCCAGCAGCTTAGACGGACGGATCTCTGGAAACACCATATATTTT. Amino acids: CASSLDGRISGNTIYF.

The chain joins TRBV6-5 to TRBJ2-3, with TRBD2 matching 7 bases. The CDR3 contains 16 residues. Looked up from germline, CDR1 is MNHEY and CDR2 is SVGAGI. J gave up 2 bases and V 0 bases, and 5 bases lay outside the gene matches. The CDR3 nucleotides are TGTGCCAGCAGTTACTCTGCGGGGGACTCCACAGATACGCAGTATTTT. Its protein is CASSYSAGDSTDTQYF.

The DNA of the CDR3 is TGTGCCAGCAGTCCGACTAGCGGGAGTACCTACGAGCAGTACTTC. This sequence encodes CASSPTSGSTYEQYF. The gene calls are TRBV6-5 and TRBJ2-7, with 12 nucleotides matching TRBD2. V was pared by 5 bases and J by 2 bases, with 4 bases of the junction left unmatched. The CDR3 spans 15 residues. In germline, CDR1 is MNHEY, CDR2 SVGAGI.

V and J are TRBV5-4 and TRBJ1-2, with D uncertain. Germline CDR1 reads SGHNT; CDR2 reads YYREEE (reference sequence). V was trimmed by 4 bases and J by 4 bases, leaving 14 bases between them. There are 14 residues in the CDR3. This chain's CDR3 is CASSGPGEAYGYTF. CDR3 bases: TGTGCCAGCAGCGGACCCGGAGAGGCCTATGGCTACACCTTC.

The CDR3 nucleotides are TGTGCCAGCAGTTACTCGGGTGGAACGGCAATGGGCTACACCTTC. Translating gives CASSYSGGTAMGYTF. The rearrangement joins TRBV6-5 to TRBJ1-2; no reliable D call. Germline CDR1 MNHEY, CDR2 SVGAGI. Trimming stripped 0 bases from V and 8 bases from J, with 16 bases between. There are 15 residues in the CDR3.

The chain joins TRBV18 to TRBJ2-1; D may be TRBD2 (7 bases). Germline lookup yields CDR1 KGHSH and CDR2 LQKENI. The V and J ends lost 3 bases and 3 bases respectively, with 15 bases between them. This CDR3 spans 16 amino acids. CDR3 DNA sequence: TGTGCCAGCTCACCGCCGGGGGGCCTTAACTACAATGAGCAGTTCTTC. It is translated as CASSPPGGLNYNEQFF. The full variable domain, rest sourced from reference TRBV18 and TRBJ2-1, is NAGVMQNPRHLVRRRGQEARLRCSPMKGHSHVYWYRQLPEEGLKFMVYLQKENIIDESGMPKERFSAEFPKEGPSILRIQQVVRGDSAAYFCASSPPGGLNYNEQFFGPGTRLTVL.

V is TRBV6-6 and J is TRBJ2-1; D is uncertain. Germline CDR1 reads MNHNY; CDR2 reads SVGAGI (reference sequence). Trimming took 5 bases from V and 6 from J, leaving 8 bases between them. The CDR3 is 12 residues long. CDR3 residues: CASSPLSNEQFF. The CDR3 DNA is TGTGCCAGCAGTCCCTTAAGCAATGAGCAGTTCTTC.

The chain has TRBV2 and TRBJ1-6; D ambiguous. The CDR3 consists of 12 residues. CDR1 and CDR2 from the germline V gene are SNHLY and FYNNEI. V was clipped by 6 bases and J by 9 bases, with 9 bases between them. CDR3 residues: CASSQRVSPLHF. The CDR3 bases are TGTGCCAGCAGCCAGAGGGTTTCACCCCTCCACTTT.

The gene calls are TRBV7-8 and TRBJ2-3; 7 bases align to TRBD1. V dropped 5 bases and J dropped 2; count of bases not matched to a gene: 10. CDR1 is SGHVS and CDR2 is FQNEAQ in the germline V gene. CDR3 length: 16 residues. The CDR3 sequence: CASSPTRGLATDTQYF. The CDR3, as DNA: TGTGCCAGCAGCCCCACTAGGGGGCTCGCCACAGATACGCAGTATTTT.

The V gene is TRBV18, the J gene TRBJ2-2, with D maybe TRBD2 (5 bases). Germline CDR1 is KGHSH and CDR2 is LQKENI. Trimming removed 2 bases from V and 5 bases from J, with 12 bases in between. The CDR3 sequence is 15 residues long. The CDR3 DNA reads as TGTGCCAGCTCACCATCACTAGATGCAACCGGGGAGCTGTTTTTT. Protein product: CASSPSLDATGELFF.

The chain recombines TRBV12-3 or TRBV12-4 with TRBJ2-1, with D hard to call. The CDR3 extends over 13 amino acids. V was trimmed by 1 base and J by 4 bases, leaving 5 bases between them. The CDR3 nucleotides are TGTGCCAGCAGTTTAGATCGGTACAATGAGCAGTTCTTC. Residues: CASSLDRYNEQFF.

The chain uses TRBV28 and TRBJ1-1; tentatively, D is TRBD1 (5 bases). The CDR3 spans 15 residues. Trimming shortened V by 2 bases and J by 1 base, and 11 bases separated the two germline ends. In germline, CDR1 is MDHEN, CDR2 SYDVKM. The CDR3 reads CASSLGGAGNTEAFF. In DNA form, the CDR3 reads TGTGCCAGCAGTTTAGGAGGGGCCGGGAACACTGAAGCTTTCTTT.

CDR3 DNA sequence: TGCAGCGTCACAGGTGGCTATGGCTACACCTTC. Encoded protein: CSVTGGYGYTF. The chain employs TRBV29-1 and TRBJ1-2; D possibly corresponds to TRBD1 (5 bases). Germline loops: CDR1 SQVTM, CDR2 ANQGSEA. V gave up 6 bases and J gave up 4 bases, with 9 bases separating them. The CDR3 extends over 11 amino acids.

V and J are TRBV7-9 and TRBJ2-5, with D possibly being TRBD2 (6 bases). This CDR3 is 15 amino acids long. Germline assignment: CDR1 SEHNR and CDR2 FQNEAQ (reference sequence). Trimming stripped 1 base from V and 4 bases from J, with 13 bases between. The chain's CDR3 is CASSLGDYGRETQYF. CDR3 nucleotide sequence: TGTGCCAGCAGCTTAGGGGATTACGGGAGAGAGACCCAGTACTTC.

The chain uses TRBV19 and TRBJ1-2; D not resolved. The CDR3 is 13 amino acids. Per germline, CDR1 LNHDA and CDR2 SQIVND (reference sequence). Trimming removed 5 bases from V and 6 bases from J, with 13 bases in between. CDR3 sequence: CASSPLPANGYTF. The CDR3 DNA sequence: TGTGCCAGTAGTCCCCTACCCGCCAATGGCTACACCTTC.

This rearrangement joins TRBV7-2 to TRBJ2-7; TRBD2 agrees at 11 bases. V gave up 1 base and J gave up 7 bases; unmatched junction bases: 6. Germline CDR1 is SGHTA and CDR2 is FQGNSA. The CDR3 runs to 15 residues. The CDR3 nucleotides are TGTGCCAGCAGCTTAGGGCTAGCGGGAGGTTTGGAGCAGTACTTC. Protein product: CASSLGLAGGLEQYF.

V gene TRBV6-5 combines with J gene TRBJ1-5, with D tentatively TRBD1 (6 bases). Deletions cut 6 bases from V and 0 bases from J, with 12 bases between. CDR1 and CDR2 (germline): MNHEY, SVGAGI. There are 15 residues in the CDR3. In DNA form, the CDR3 reads TGTGCCAGCAGAGACAGGCACAATAGCAATCAGCCCCAGCATTTT. Translating it yields CASRDRHNSNQPQHF.

The rearrangement links TRBV30 to TRBJ2-3, with D possibly TRBD2 on 5 matching bases. Germline assignment: CDR1 GTSNPN and CDR2 SVGIG (reference sequence). The CDR3 extends over 14 amino acids. V gave up 2 bases and J gave up 1 base, with 10 bases separating them. CDR3 sequence reads: CAWSKRSRTDTQYF. Written as DNA, the CDR3 is TGTGCCTGGAGTAAGCGGAGCCGCACAGATACGCAGTATTTT.

V gene TRBV2 combines with J gene TRBJ2-7; 9 nucleotides line up with TRBD1. Losses at the gene ends were 6 bases for V and 5 bases for J; bases not matched to a gene: 11. The germline V gene has CDR1 SNHLY and CDR2 FYNNEI. The CDR3 runs 15 residues. CDR3 bases: TGTGCCAGCAGGGGGGGACAGGGTGAGTTCGACGAGCAGTACTTC. It encodes CASRGGQGEFDEQYF.

J is TRBJ2-7 and V is TRBV18; 8 nucleotides agree with TRBD1. The J segment lost 0 bases and the V segment lost 2 bases, leaving 0 bases of the junction unmatched. CDR3 size: 14 residues. Per germline, CDR1 KGHSH and CDR2 LQKENI. The DNA of the CDR3 is TGTGCCAGCTCACCAACAGGGGGCTCCTACGAGCAGTACTTC. Translated: CASSPTGGSYEQYF.

The chain joins TRBV28 to TRBJ1-2, with D possibly matching TRBD1 (5 bases). Trimming shortened V by 6 bases and J by 0 bases, and 14 bases separated the two germline ends. Germline V gene sequence: CDR1 MDHEN, CDR2 SYDVKM. The CDR3 length is 15 residues. CDR3 sequence (DNA): TGTGCCAGCAGGCCCCAGGGAGTCTCTAACTATGGCTACACCTTC. This translates into CASRPQGVSNYGYTF.

The chain employs TRBV18 and TRBJ1-2; 11 nucleotides align to TRBD1. CDR1 is KGHSH, CDR2 LQKENI, per germline. The J segment lost 7 bases and the V segment lost 2 bases, leaving 6 bases of the junction unmatched. The CDR3 has 15 residues. CDR3 nucleotides: TGTGCCAGCTCACCAATGGACAGGGGGCAGGGTGGCTACACCTTC. Amino acid sequence: CASSPMDRGQGGYTF. The full variable domain, rest sourced from reference TRBV18 and TRBJ1-2, is NAGVMQNPRHLVRRRGQEARLRCSPMKGHSHVYWYRQLPEEGLKFMVYLQKENIIDESGMPKERFSAEFPKEGPSILRIQQVVRGDSAAYFCASSPMDRGQGGYTFGSGTRLTVV.